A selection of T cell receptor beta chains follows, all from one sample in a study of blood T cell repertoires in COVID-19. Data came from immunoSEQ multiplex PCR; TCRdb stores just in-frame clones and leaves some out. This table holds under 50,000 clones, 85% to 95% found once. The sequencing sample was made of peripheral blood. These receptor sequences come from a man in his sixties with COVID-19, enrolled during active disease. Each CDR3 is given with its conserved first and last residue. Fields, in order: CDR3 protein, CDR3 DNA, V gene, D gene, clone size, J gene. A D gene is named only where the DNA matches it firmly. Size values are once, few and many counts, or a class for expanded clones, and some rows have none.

cdr3_aa: CASSTTSGVTDTQYF; cdr3_nt: TGCGCCAGCAGCACGACTAGCGGGGTCACAGATACGCAGTATTTT; v_call: TRBV5-1; d_call: TRBD2; clone_size: -; j_call: TRBJ2-3
cdr3_aa: CASSMGAEDGAFF; cdr3_nt: TGTGCCAGTAGTATGGGGGCCGAGGACGGCGCTTTCTTT; v_call: TRBV19; d_call: -; clone_size: -; j_call: TRBJ1-1
cdr3_aa: CASSQSGLSSGNTIYF; cdr3_nt: TGTGCCAGCTCACAATCTGGACTGAGCTCTGGAAACACCATATATTTT; v_call: TRBV18; d_call: -; clone_size: -; j_call: TRBJ1-3
cdr3_aa: CASSRPIPGQIYEQYF; cdr3_nt: TGTGCCAGCAGCCGCCCCATCCCGGGACAGATCTACGAGCAGTACTTC; v_call: TRBV5-4; d_call: TRBD1; clone_size: -; j_call: TRBJ2-7
cdr3_aa: CASSQRGDQPQHF; cdr3_nt: TGTGCCAGCAGCCAACGGGGGGACCAGCCCCAGCATTTT; v_call: TRBV3-1/TRBV3-2; d_call: -; clone_size: once; j_call: TRBJ1-5
cdr3_aa: CASSQGTATDTQYF; cdr3_nt: TGTGCCAGCAGCCAAGGGACAGCCACAGATACGCAGTATTTT; v_call: TRBV4-2; d_call: -; clone_size: once; j_call: TRBJ2-3
cdr3_aa: CASSLSSRGNTEAFF; cdr3_nt: TGTGCCAGCAGTTTATCGAGCCGGGGGAACACTGAAGCTTTCTTT; v_call: TRBV27; d_call: -; clone_size: -; j_call: TRBJ1-1
cdr3_aa: CASSLNGVEQPQHF; cdr3_nt: TGCGCCAGCAGCTTGAACGGGGTGGAGCAGCCCCAGCATTTT; v_call: TRBV5-1; d_call: -; clone_size: -; j_call: TRBJ1-5
cdr3_aa: CASSEPRGTGARGYTF; cdr3_nt: TGTGCCAGCAGTGAGCCTCGCGGGACAGGGGCGCGTGGCTACACCTTC; v_call: TRBV6-1; d_call: TRBD1; clone_size: -; j_call: TRBJ1-2
cdr3_aa: CASRPNRGLLNTEAFF; cdr3_nt: TGTGCCAGCAGACCTAACAGGGGGCTACTGAACACTGAAGCTTTCTTT; v_call: TRBV27; d_call: TRBD1; clone_size: -; j_call: TRBJ1-1
cdr3_aa: CASSQGIAGGNHNEQFF; cdr3_nt: TGCGCCAGCAGCCAAGGTATAGCGGGGGGGAATCACAATGAGCAGTTCTTC; v_call: TRBV4-1; d_call: TRBD2; clone_size: -; j_call: TRBJ2-1
cdr3_aa: CASSISGGLNTEAFF; cdr3_nt: TGTGCCAGTAGTATCTCCGGGGGGTTGAACACTGAAGCTTTCTTT; v_call: TRBV19; d_call: -; clone_size: -; j_call: TRBJ1-1
cdr3_aa: CASSHRDRVGEQYF; cdr3_nt: TGTGCCAGCAGCCACCGGGACAGGGTGGGCGAGCAGTACTTC; v_call: TRBV28; d_call: TRBD1; clone_size: -; j_call: TRBJ2-7
cdr3_aa: CASTPSVGGKGNYGYTF; cdr3_nt: TGTGCCAGCACCCCGAGCGTAGGGGGTAAGGGAAACTATGGCTACACCTTC; v_call: TRBV9; d_call: -; clone_size: -; j_call: TRBJ1-2
cdr3_aa: CASSLAPPSRGDTQYF; cdr3_nt: TGTGCCAGCAGCTTAGCCCCTCCGTCTAGAGGGGATACGCAGTATTTT; v_call: TRBV7-2; d_call: -; clone_size: once; j_call: TRBJ2-3
cdr3_aa: CASRSDRDRGRDTQYF; cdr3_nt: TGTGCCAGTAGGTCAGACCGGGACAGGGGGCGTGATACGCAGTATTTT; v_call: TRBV19; d_call: TRBD1; clone_size: -; j_call: TRBJ2-3
cdr3_aa: CATGTSGTGSYNEQFF; cdr3_nt: TGTGCCACCGGGACTAGCGGGACTGGCTCCTACAATGAGCAGTTCTTC; v_call: TRBV6-6; d_call: TRBD2; clone_size: -; j_call: TRBJ2-1
cdr3_aa: CASSVRDRGLSSPLHF; cdr3_nt: TGTGCCAGCAGCGTCCGGGACAGGGGGTTAAGTTCACCCCTCCACTTT; v_call: TRBV9; d_call: TRBD1; clone_size: few; j_call: TRBJ1-6
cdr3_aa: CASSLDPVGGGYTF; cdr3_nt: TGCGCCAGCAGCTTGGACCCTGTGGGCGGGGGCTACACCTTC; v_call: TRBV5-1; d_call: -; clone_size: -; j_call: TRBJ1-2
cdr3_aa: CASSLGGGPLHF; cdr3_nt: TGTGCCAGCAGCTTAGGAGGGGGACCCCTCCACTTT; v_call: TRBV11-1; d_call: -; clone_size: -; j_call: TRBJ1-6
cdr3_aa: CASSIRGPVDQPQHF; cdr3_nt: TGTGCCAGTAGTATAAGGGGCCCGGTGGATCAGCCCCAGCATTTT; v_call: TRBV19; d_call: -; clone_size: -; j_call: TRBJ1-5
cdr3_aa: CASSLDGGTGVPYTF; cdr3_nt: TGTGCCAGCAGCTTGGATGGGGGGACAGGGGTCCCCTACACCTTC; v_call: TRBV5-4; d_call: TRBD1; clone_size: -; j_call: TRBJ1-2
cdr3_aa: CASSPGGQNYGYTF; cdr3_nt: TGTGCCAGCTCACCGGGGGGGCAGAACTATGGCTACACCTTC; v_call: TRBV18; d_call: -; clone_size: -; j_call: TRBJ1-2
cdr3_aa: CASSGTSADTQYF; cdr3_nt: TGTGCCAGCTCAGGGACTAGCGCGGATACGCAGTATTTT; v_call: TRBV9; d_call: TRBD2; clone_size: -; j_call: TRBJ2-3
cdr3_aa: CASSQIAGGPGEQYF; cdr3_nt: TGTGCCAGCAGCCAGATAGCGGGAGGGCCGGGGGAGCAGTACTTC; v_call: TRBV7-2; d_call: TRBD2; clone_size: -; j_call: TRBJ2-7